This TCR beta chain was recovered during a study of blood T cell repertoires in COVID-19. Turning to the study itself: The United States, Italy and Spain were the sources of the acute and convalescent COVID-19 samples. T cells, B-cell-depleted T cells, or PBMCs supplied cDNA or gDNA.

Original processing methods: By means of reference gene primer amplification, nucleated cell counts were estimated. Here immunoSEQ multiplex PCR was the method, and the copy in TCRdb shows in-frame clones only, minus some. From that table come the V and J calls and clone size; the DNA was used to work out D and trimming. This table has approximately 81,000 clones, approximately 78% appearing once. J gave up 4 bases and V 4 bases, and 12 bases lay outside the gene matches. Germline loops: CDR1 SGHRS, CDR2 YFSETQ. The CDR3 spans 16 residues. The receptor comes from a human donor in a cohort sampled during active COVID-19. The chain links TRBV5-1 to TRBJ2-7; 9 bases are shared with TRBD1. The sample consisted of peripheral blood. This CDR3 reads CASSPRGGTGPYEQYF. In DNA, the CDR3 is TGCGCCAGCAGCCCCCGAGGGGGGACAGGGCCTTACGAGCAGTACTTC.